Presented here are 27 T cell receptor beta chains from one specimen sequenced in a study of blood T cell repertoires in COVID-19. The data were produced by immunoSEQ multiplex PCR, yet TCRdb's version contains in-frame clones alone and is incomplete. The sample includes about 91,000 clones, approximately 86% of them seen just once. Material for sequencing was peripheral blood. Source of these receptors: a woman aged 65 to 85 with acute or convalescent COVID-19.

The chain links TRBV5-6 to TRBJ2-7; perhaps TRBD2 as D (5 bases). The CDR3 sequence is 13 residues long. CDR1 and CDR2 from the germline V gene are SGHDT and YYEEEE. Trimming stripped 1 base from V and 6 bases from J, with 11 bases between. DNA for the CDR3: TGTGCCAGCAGCTTGTCGGGGTTACCCGAGCAGTACTTC. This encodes CASSLSGLPEQYF.

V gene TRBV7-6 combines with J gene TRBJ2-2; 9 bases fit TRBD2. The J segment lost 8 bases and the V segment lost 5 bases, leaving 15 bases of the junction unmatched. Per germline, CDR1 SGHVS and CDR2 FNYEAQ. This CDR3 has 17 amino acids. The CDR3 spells CASSPKAGGVYMGELFF. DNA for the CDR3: TGTGCCAGCAGCCCGAAAGCGGGAGGCGTGTATATGGGGGAGCTGTTTTTT.

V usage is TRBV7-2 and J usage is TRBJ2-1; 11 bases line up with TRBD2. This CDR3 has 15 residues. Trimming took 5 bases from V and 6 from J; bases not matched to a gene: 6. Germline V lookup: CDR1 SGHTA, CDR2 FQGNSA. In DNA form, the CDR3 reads TGTGCCAGCAGCCAAGGACTAGCGGGCGGCAATGAGCAGTTCTTC. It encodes CASSQGLAGGNEQFF.

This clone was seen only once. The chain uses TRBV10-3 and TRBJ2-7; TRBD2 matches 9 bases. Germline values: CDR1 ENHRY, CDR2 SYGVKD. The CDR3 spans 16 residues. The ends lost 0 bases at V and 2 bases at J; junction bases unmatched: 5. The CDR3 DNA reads TGTGCCATCAGTGAGTCGAACGCGGGAGGGACCTACGAGCAGTACTTC. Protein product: CAISESNAGGTYEQYF.

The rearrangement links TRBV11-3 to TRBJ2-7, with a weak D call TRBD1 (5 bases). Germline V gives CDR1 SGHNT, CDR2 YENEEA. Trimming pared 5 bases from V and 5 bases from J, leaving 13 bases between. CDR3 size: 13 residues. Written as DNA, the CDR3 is TGTGCCAGCAGCCGCATGGTGGACAACGAGCAGTACTTC. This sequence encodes CASSRMVDNEQYF. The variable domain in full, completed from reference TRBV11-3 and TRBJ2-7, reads EAGVVQSPRYKIIEKKQPVAFWCNPISGHNTLYWYLQNLGQGPELLIRYENEEAVDDSQLPKDRFSAERLKGVDSTLKIQPAELGDSAVYLCASSRMVDNEQYFGPGTRLTVT.

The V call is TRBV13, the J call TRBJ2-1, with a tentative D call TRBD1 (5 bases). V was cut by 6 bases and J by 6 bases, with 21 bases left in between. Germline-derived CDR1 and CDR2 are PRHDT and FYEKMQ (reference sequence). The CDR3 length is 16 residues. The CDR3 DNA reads TGTGCCAGCAGGGATCGAAGCGAATTAGGGGCCAATGAGCAGTTCTTC. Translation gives CASRDRSELGANEQFF.

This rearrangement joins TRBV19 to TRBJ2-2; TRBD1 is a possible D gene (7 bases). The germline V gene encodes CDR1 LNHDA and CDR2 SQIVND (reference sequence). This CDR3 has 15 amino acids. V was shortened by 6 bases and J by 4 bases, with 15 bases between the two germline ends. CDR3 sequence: CASRTTGTFTGELFF. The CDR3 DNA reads TGTGCCAGTAGAACGACAGGGACTTTCACCGGGGAGCTGTTTTTT.

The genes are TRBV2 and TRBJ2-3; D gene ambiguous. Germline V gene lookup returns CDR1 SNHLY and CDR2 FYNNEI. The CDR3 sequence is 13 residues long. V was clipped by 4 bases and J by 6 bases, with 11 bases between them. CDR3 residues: CASSGNSADTQYF. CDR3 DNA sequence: TGTGCCAGCAGTGGGAACAGTGCTGATACGCAGTATTTT.

The CDR3 region is CAWRLRETDTQYF. The CDR3 coding sequence is TGTGCCTGGAGGTTGCGGGAGACAGATACGCAGTATTTT. The chain employs TRBV30 and TRBJ2-3; 7 bases map to TRBD2. The germline CDR1 and CDR2 sequences are GTSNPN and SVGIG (reference sequence). The CDR3 is 13 amino acids. Trimming at V came to 3 bases and at J to 3 bases, leaving 3 bases not matched to a gene.

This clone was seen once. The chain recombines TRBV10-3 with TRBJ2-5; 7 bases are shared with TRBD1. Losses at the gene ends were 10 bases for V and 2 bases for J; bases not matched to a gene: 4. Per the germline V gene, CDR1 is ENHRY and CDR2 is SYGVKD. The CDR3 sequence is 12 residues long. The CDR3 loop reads CATGTAQETQYF. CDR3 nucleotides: TGTGCCACTGGGACAGCACAAGAGACCCAGTACTTC.

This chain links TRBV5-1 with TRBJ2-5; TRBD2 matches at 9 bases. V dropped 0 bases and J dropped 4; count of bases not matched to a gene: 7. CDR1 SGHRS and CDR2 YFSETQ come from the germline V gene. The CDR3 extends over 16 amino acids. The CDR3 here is CASSLAVAGDVETQYF. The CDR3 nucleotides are TGCGCCAGCAGCTTGGCAGTAGCGGGAGACGTAGAGACCCAGTACTTC.

The CDR3 is CASSFAGQGRTYEQYF. The CDR3 bases are TGTGCCAGCAGTTTCGCCGGACAGGGGAGAACCTACGAGCAGTACTTC. The chain links TRBV28 to TRBJ2-7; 9 bases agree with TRBD1. This CDR3 is 16 amino acids long. Germline CDR1 MDHEN, CDR2 SYDVKM. The J segment lost 2 bases and the V segment lost 3 bases, leaving 8 bases of the junction unmatched.

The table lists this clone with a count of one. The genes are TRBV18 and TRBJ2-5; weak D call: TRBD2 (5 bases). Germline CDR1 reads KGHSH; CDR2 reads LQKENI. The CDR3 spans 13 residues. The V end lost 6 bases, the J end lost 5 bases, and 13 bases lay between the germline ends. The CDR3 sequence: CASSRGFRETQYF. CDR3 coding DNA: TGTGCCAGCTCCCGAGGGTTCAGGGAGACCCAGTACTTC.

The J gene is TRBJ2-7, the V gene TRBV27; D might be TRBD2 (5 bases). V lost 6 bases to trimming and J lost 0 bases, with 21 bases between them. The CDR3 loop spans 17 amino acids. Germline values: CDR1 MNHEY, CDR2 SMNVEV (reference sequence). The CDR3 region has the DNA TGTGCCAGCAGCCGGACTGGTCCCCAAAGGAGCTCCTACGAGCAGTACTTC. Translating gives CASSRTGPQRSSYEQYF.

Here the CDR3 reads CSASFQMNTEAFF. As DNA, the CDR3 is TGCAGTGCTAGTTTTCAGATGAACACTGAAGCTTTCTTT. The V and J genes are TRBV20-1 and TRBJ1-1, with unresolved D. The CDR3 contains 13 residues. Germline V CDR1 and CDR2: DFQATT, SNEGSKA (reference sequence). Trimming pared 3 bases from V and 0 bases from J, leaving 8 bases between.

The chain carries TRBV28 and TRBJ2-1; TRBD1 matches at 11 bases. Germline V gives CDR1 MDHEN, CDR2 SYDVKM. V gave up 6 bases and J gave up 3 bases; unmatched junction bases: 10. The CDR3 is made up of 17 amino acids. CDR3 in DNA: TGTGCCAGCAGCCCAGGTCCGGGACAGGGGGTCTACAATGAGCAGTTCTTC. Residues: CASSPGPGQGVYNEQFF. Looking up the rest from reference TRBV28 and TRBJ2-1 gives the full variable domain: DVKVTQSSRYLVKRTGEKVFLECVQDMDHENMFWYRQDPGLGLRLIYFSYDVKMKEKGDIPEGYSVSREKKERFSLILESASTNQTSMYLCASSPGPGQGVYNEQFFGPGTRLTVL.

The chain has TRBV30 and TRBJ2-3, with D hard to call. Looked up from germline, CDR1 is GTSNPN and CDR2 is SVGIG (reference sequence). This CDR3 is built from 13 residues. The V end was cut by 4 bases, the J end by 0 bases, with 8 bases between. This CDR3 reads CAWNWASTDTQYF. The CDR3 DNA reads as TGTGCCTGGAATTGGGCTAGCACAGATACGCAGTATTTT.

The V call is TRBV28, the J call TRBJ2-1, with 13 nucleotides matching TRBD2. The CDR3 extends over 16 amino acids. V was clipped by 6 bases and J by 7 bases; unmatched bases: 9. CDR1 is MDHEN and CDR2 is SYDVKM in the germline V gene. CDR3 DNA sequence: TGTGCCAGCAGCTCCAGGACTAGCGGGAGAAGGAATGAGCAGTTCTTC. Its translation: CASSSRTSGRRNEQFF.

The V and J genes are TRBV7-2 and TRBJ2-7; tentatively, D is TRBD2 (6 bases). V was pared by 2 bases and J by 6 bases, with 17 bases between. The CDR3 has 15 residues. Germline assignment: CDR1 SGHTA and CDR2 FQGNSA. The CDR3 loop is CASSLYLEGVREQYF. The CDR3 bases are TGTGCCAGCAGCTTATACTTGGAGGGAGTACGCGAGCAGTACTTC.

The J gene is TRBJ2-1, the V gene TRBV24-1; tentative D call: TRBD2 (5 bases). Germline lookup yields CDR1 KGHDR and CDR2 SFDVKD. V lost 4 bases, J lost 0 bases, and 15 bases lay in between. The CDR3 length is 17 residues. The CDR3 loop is CATSDPGLRSSYNEQFF. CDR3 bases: TGTGCCACCAGTGACCCCGGACTCCGAAGCTCCTACAATGAGCAGTTCTTC.

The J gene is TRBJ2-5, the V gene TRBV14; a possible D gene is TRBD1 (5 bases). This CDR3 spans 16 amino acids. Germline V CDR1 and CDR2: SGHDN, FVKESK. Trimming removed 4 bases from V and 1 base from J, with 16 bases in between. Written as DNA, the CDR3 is TGTGCCAGCAGCCCAGGCGGTGGGGCGATCCAAGAGACCCAGTACTTC. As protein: CASSPGGGAIQETQYF.

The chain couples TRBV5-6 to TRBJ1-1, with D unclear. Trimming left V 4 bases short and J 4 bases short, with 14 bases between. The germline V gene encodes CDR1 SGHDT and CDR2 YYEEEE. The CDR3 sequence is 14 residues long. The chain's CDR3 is CASSPGKSSTEAFF. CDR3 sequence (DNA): TGTGCCAGCAGCCCGGGGAAATCGTCCACTGAAGCTTTCTTT.

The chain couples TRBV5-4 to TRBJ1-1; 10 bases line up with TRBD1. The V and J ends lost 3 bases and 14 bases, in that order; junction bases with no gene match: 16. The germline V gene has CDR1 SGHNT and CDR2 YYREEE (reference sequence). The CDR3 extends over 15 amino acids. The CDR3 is CASSYPTGTGAGLFF. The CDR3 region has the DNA TGTGCCAGCAGCTACCCTACCGGGACAGGGGCCGGTCTGTTCTTT. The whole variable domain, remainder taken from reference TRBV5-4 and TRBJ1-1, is ETGVTQSPTHLIKTRGQQVTLRCSSQSGHNTVSWYQQALGQGPQFIFQYYREEENGRGNFPPRFSGLQFPNYSSELNVNALELDDSALYLCASSYPTGTGAGLFFGQGTRLTVV.

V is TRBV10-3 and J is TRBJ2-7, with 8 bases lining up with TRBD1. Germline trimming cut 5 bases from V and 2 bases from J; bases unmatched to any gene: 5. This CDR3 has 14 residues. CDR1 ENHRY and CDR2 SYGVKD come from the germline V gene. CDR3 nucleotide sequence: TGTGCCATCAGTTCGGGACAGGCTACCTACGAGCAGTACTTC. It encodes CAISSGQATYEQYF.

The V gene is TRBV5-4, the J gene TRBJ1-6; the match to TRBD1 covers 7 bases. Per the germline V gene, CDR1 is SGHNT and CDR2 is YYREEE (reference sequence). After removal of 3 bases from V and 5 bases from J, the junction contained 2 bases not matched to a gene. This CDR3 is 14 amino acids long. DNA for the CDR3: TGTGCCAGCAGCTGGGACAGCCATAATTCACCCCTCCACTTT. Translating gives CASSWDSHNSPLHF.

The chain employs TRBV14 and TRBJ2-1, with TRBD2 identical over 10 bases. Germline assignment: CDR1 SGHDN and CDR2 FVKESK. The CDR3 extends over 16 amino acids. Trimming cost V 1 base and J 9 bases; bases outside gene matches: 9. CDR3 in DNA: TGTGCCAGCAGCCAAGGGGCTAGCGGGGGTTTGGTTGAGCAGTTCTTC. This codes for CASSQGASGGLVEQFF.

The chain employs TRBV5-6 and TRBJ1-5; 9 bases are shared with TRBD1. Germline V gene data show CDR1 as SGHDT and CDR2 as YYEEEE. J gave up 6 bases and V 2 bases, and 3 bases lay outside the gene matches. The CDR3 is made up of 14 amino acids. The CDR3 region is CASSLTGGGQPQHF. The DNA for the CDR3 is TGTGCCAGCAGCTTAACAGGGGGCGGTCAGCCCCAGCATTTT.